This T cell receptor beta chain came from a study of cytomegalovirus exposure and HLA in healthy donors. Study outcomes and limitations: HLA alleles showed associations with some 15,000 TCR beta sequences in a later analysis, at a 0.05 false discovery rate.

With 7 bases clipped from V and 1 base from J, the junction kept 6 bases outside the gene matches. Germline V gives CDR1 LNHDA, CDR2 SQIVND (reference sequence). The CDR3 spans 15 residues. The PCR had 60 Vbeta and 13 Jbeta primers. Only in-frame clones appear in the TCRdb table, and some are missing; sequencing was by immunoSEQ multiplex PCR. The repertoire holds over 55,000 clones, with less than 75% as singletons. This clone came up a few times. Its target is unknown. J is TRBJ1-5 and V is TRBV19; 8 nucleotides agree with TRBD1. This TCR was recovered from a middle-aged man in good health and CMV-seropositive. Sequenced material: PBMCs. CDR3 DNA sequence: TGTGCCAGTACCGCGGACAGGGCAAGCAATCAGCCCCAGCATTTT. Its protein product is CASTADRASNQPQHF.